This passage covers 2 T cell receptor beta chains from one sample sequenced in a study of Ad26.COV2.S vaccination and SARS-CoV-2 variants. Assay used: immunoSEQ multiplex PCR; TCRdb lists only in-frame clones, some missing. The sample records under 300,000 clones, approximately 88% being singletons. Treatment of the sample: about 20 received Ad26.COV2.S at low or high dose, single or two shots; roughly five received placebo; per-sample allocation not given. Collection of samples fell on day 63 after the first vaccine or placebo injection. Sequencing was performed on peripheral blood, taken in a trial of Ad26.COV2.S vaccine versus placebo. The receptors come from a person between 18 and 65 years old who received the Ad26.COV2.S COVID-19 vaccine or a placebo.

The chain uses TRBV5-1 and TRBJ2-1; 10 nucleotides agree with TRBD1. The germline V gene encodes CDR1 SGHRS and CDR2 YFSETQ. The CDR3 has 18 amino acids. V trimming: 3 bases; J trimming: 5 bases; junction bases outside the gene matches: 14. The CDR3 nucleotides are TGCGCCAGCAGCTCGACTCCGGGACAGGGGATCTACCACAATGAGCAGTTCTTC. This translates into CASSSTPGQGIYHNEQFF.

This clone turned up a few times. The sample has other DNA sequences that encode this CDR3 too. The rearrangement links TRBV27 to TRBJ1-3; 12 positions agree with TRBD1. The junction had 7 bases not matched to a gene; V was cut back by 6 bases and J by 1 base. The V gene's germline CDR1 is MNHEY and CDR2 SMNVEV (reference sequence). This CDR3 has 17 residues. CDR3 sequence reads: CASRGGTGGYSGNTIYF. The CDR3 region has the DNA TGTGCCAGCAGAGGCGGGACAGGGGGCTATTCTGGAAACACCATATATTTT.